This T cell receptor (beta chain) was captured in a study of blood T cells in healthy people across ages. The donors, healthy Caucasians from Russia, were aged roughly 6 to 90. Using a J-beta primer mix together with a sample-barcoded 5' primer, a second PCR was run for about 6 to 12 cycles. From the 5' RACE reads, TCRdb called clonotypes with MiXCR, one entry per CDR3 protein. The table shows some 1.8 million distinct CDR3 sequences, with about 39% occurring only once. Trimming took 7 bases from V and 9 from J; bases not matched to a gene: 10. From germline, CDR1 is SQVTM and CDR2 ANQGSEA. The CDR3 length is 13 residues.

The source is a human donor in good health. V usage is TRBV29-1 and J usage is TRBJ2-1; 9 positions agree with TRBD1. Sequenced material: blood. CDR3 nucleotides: TGCAGCGCCGGGACAGGGTACCTGGGTGAGCAGTTCTTC. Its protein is CSAGTGYLGEQFF.